What follows are 14 T cell receptor beta chains derived from one specimen sequenced in a study of T cells in Graves' hyperthyroidism and ophthalmopathy (dated by TCRdb to the late 2010s). Receptors were amplified or captured by multiplex PCR. Reads for this sample came from an Illumina HiSeq 2000. The TCR beta CDR3 regions were amplified from RNA transcripts. A first-round RT-PCR of the TCR CDR3 used the HTBI primer set with the Qiagen OneStep RT-PCR kit. TCRdb took the public reads, trimmed them with fastp at Q25, ran MiXCR for clone calling and kept in-frame beta chains. Each CDR3 protein appears once, grouped with its most common genes and DNA. This sample is represented by approximately 690,000 distinct CDR3 sequences; about 15% of them were singletons. Around 13% of the sample comes from the top ten. Specimen: blood. These receptors came from a woman in her 50s with Graves' ophthalmopathy.

This clonotype was observed many times. The V gene is TRBV7-9, the J gene TRBJ1-1; 7 bases agree with TRBD1. The CDR3 is made up of 14 amino acids. V lost 2 bases to trimming and J lost 5 bases; unmatched junction nucleotides: 5. Germline-derived CDR1 and CDR2 are SEHNR and FQNEAQ (reference sequence). The CDR3 region is CASSLQGGGTEAFF. The CDR3 DNA sequence: TGTGCCAGCAGCTTACAAGGGGGCGGAACTGAAGCTTTCTTT. Looking up the rest from reference TRBV7-9 and TRBJ1-1 gives the full variable domain: DTGVSQNPRHKITKRGQNVTFRCDPISEHNRLYWYRQTLGQGPEFLTYFQNEAQLEKSRLLSDRFSAERPKGSFSTLEIQRTEQGDSAMYLCASSLQGGGTEAFFGQGTRLTVV.

The chain carries TRBV7-6 and TRBJ2-5; no clear D. The CDR3 runs 13 residues. The V end lost 5 bases, the J end lost 5 bases, and 12 bases lay between the germline ends. The germline V gene encodes CDR1 SGHVS and CDR2 FNYEAQ. CDR3 sequence: CASSGSLEETQYF. The DNA of the CDR3 is TGTGCCAGCAGCGGCAGTCTCGAGGAGACCCAGTACTTC.

This clonotype was counted ten times or more. The V call is TRBV30, the J call TRBJ2-5, with D tentatively TRBD2 (6 bases). Trimming stripped 2 bases from V and 2 bases from J, with 18 bases between. Germline assignment: CDR1 GTSNPN and CDR2 SVGIG (reference sequence). The CDR3 is made up of 16 amino acids. The CDR3 region has the DNA TGTGCCTGGAGTCCATCATCGCGGCTAGCGCAAGAGACCCAGTACTTC. Encoded protein: CAWSPSSRLAQETQYF.

In regard to this clonotype: Possible read error: a much larger clone is one base away. The V gene is TRBV12-3 or TRBV12-4, the J gene TRBJ1-1; 9 bases are a match to TRBD1. Trimming at V came to 3 bases and at J to 7 bases, leaving 12 bases not matched to a gene. The CDR3 covers 16 residues. The CDR3 loop reads CASSFGGTGFLGEAFF. The CDR3 DNA reads TGTGCCAGCAGTTTCGGTGGGACAGGGTTCCTGGGTGAAGCTTTCTTT.

V gene TRBV6-1 combines with J gene TRBJ2-7; the match to TRBD2 covers 12 bases. V lost 6 bases to trimming and J lost 5 bases; unmatched junction nucleotides: 11. The CDR3 is 16 amino acids. Germline CDR1 is MNHNS and CDR2 is SASEGT. The CDR3 is CASRRLAGVVMDEQYF. The CDR3, as DNA: TGTGCCAGCAGGAGACTAGCGGGAGTCGTAATGGACGAGCAGTACTTC.

As concerns this clonotype: At one of its ends the junction is not consistent with the germline gene, which may arise from a read error. The V call is TRBV2, the J call TRBJ2-7, with TRBD1 matching 9 bases. This CDR3 contains 16 residues. The V gene's germline CDR1 is SNHLY and CDR2 FYNNEI. CDR3 sequence: CTSNQLPGTGRHEQYF. The CDR3 DNA reads as TGTACCAGCAACCAGCTCCCCGGGACAGGGCGCCACGAGCAGTACTTC. Combining the CDR3 with reference TRBV2 and TRBJ2-7 gives the whole variable domain EPEVTQTPSHQVTQMGQEVILRCVPISNHLYFYWYRQILGQKVEFLVSFYNNEISEKSEIFDDQFSVERPDGSNFTLKIRSTKLEDSAMYFCTSNQLPGTGRHEQYFGPGTRLTVT.

The V and J genes are TRBV11-3 and TRBJ2-2; 7 nucleotides line up with TRBD1. Germline trimming cut 5 bases from V and 4 bases from J; bases unmatched to any gene: 10. Germline V gene sequence: CDR1 SGHNT, CDR2 YENEEA. The CDR3 runs 16 residues. In DNA form, the CDR3 reads TGTGCCAGCAGCGAACCGGGACAGCCTATCACCGGGGAGCTGTTTTTT. As protein: CASSEPGQPITGELFF.

The chain is built from TRBV4-3 and TRBJ2-2; the D gene is possibly TRBD1 (5 bases). CDR1 is LGHNA and CDR2 is YSLEER in the germline V gene. V lost 2 bases to trimming and J lost 4 bases, with 20 bases between them. The CDR3 is 18 residues long. This CDR3 is CASSQSTDTRYFTGELFF. CDR3 sequence (DNA): TGCGCCAGCAGCCAATCCACGGACACACGGTACTTCACCGGGGAGCTGTTTTTT.

The V gene is TRBV7-4, the J gene TRBJ2-1, with D unresolved. V gave up 5 bases and J gave up 8 bases, with 22 bases separating them. This CDR3 is 16 amino acids long. Germline CDR1 reads SGHVT; CDR2 reads SQSDAQ. The CDR3 DNA is TGTGCCAGCAGCCTACCCCCTGGGCCAAGGTACGATGAGCAGTTCTTC. Protein sequence: CASSLPPGPRYDEQFF.

This clonotype was observed at least ten times. This chain uses TRBV11-3 with TRBJ2-1; D is uncertain. The V end was cut by 1 base, the J end by 3 bases, with 4 bases between. This CDR3 has 13 residues. In germline, CDR1 is SGHNT, CDR2 YENEEA. The CDR3: CASSLGFYNEQFF. As DNA, the CDR3 is TGTGCCAGCAGCTTAGGTTTCTACAATGAGCAGTTCTTC. The full variable domain, rest sourced from reference TRBV11-3 and TRBJ2-1, is EAGVVQSPRYKIIEKKQPVAFWCNPISGHNTLYWYLQNLGQGPELLIRYENEEAVDDSQLPKDRFSAERLKGVDSTLKIQPAELGDSAVYLCASSLGFYNEQFFGPGTRLTVL.

There are a few counts of this clonotype. The chain combines TRBV5-1 with TRBJ2-1; TRBD1 might be the D (6 bases). CDR3 size: 13 residues. Germline-derived CDR1 and CDR2 are SGHRS and YFSETQ. Trimming pared 4 bases from V and 6 bases from J, leaving 11 bases between. The CDR3 sequence is CASSRGHVNEQFF. The CDR3 region has the DNA TGCGCCAGCAGCCGGGGACACGTCAATGAGCAGTTCTTC.

The chain combines TRBV15 with TRBJ2-7; D may correspond to TRBD1 or TRBD2 (5 bases each). Trimming took 1 base from V and 3 from J, leaving 13 bases between them. Looked up from germline, CDR1 is LNHNV and CDR2 is YYDKDF (reference sequence). This CDR3 has 15 amino acids. CDR3 in amino acids: CATSRVGTVVYEQYF. CDR3 DNA: TGTGCCACCAGCAGAGTTGGGACCGTAGTCTACGAGCAGTACTTC.

This clonotype was seen ten or more times. The V and J genes are TRBV2 and TRBJ2-2; a weak D match, TRBD2 (6 bases). This CDR3 has 16 amino acids. Deletions cut 6 bases from V and 4 bases from J, with 18 bases between. Germline lookup yields CDR1 SNHLY and CDR2 FYNNEI. The CDR3: CASSLSGRLSTGELFF. CDR3 DNA: TGTGCCAGCAGCCTATCAGGGAGGCTCAGCACCGGGGAGCTGTTTTTT.

About this clonotype: A much larger clone lies one base from this, so it may be a read error. The rearrangement links TRBV5-1 to TRBJ2-7, with D perhaps matching TRBD2 (6 bases). Germline CDR1 reads SGHRS; CDR2 reads YFSETQ. V was shortened by 6 bases and J by 3 bases, with 16 bases between the two germline ends. CDR3 length: 14 residues. CDR3 DNA sequence: TGCGCCAGCAAAGGTTCGGCTAGCGACTACGAGCAGTACTTC. Translating it yields CASKGSASDYEQYF.